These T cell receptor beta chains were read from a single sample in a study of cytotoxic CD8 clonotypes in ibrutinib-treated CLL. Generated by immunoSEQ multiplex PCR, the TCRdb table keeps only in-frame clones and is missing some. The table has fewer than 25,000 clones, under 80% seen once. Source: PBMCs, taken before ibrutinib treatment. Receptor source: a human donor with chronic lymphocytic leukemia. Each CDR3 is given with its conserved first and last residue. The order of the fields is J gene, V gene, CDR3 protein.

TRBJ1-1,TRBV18,CASSRGGYTEAFF
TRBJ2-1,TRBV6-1,CASTLDSYNEQFF
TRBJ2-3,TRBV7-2,CASSLPLGRGTQYF
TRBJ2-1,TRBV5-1,CASRVRSGGIAYNEQFF
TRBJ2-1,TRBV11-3,CASSLGVIAGGNNEQFF
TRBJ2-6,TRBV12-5,CASGAGPGQSRANVLTF
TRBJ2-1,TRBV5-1,CASSSGTPLLRNEQFF
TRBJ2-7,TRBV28,CASSPFRDTYEQYF
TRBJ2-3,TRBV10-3,CAIRADTFTDTQYF
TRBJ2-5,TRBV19,CASSMSKQETQYF
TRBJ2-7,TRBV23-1,CASRTRRDRVADHEQYF
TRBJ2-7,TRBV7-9,CAYCHVVLFYEQYF
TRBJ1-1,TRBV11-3,CASSLSVIEEVFHTEAFF
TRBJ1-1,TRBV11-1,CASSLYPGTGLTEAFF
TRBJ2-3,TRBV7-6,CASSSPSGRTDTQYF
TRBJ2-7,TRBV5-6,CASSLFLLAGSYEQYF
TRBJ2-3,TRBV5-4,CASSQVRQLAGTDTQYF
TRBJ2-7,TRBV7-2,CASSPTGTGEVEQYF
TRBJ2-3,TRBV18,CASSPQGIAQYF
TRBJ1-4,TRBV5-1,CASSPGQGNTANEKLFF
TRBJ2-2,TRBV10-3,CAIKGLAGGELFF
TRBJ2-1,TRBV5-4,CASSLESGRSYNEQFF
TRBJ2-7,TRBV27,CASSLPTFSGSGTYEQYF
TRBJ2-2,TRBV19,CASSKLAGGNTGELFF
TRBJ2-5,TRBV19,CASSRDQETQYF
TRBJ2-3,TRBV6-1,CATFLDPGSDTQYF
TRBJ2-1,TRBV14,CASSPQGWTGNNEQFF
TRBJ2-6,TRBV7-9,CASSPDRGPDSEANVLTF
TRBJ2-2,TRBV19,CASSNPNTGELFF
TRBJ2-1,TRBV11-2,CASSPGASGRVDEQFF
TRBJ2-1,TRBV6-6,CASSYTGTYNEQFF
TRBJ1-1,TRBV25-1,CASTYGRGTEAFF
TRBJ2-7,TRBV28,CASSGPVIFEQYF
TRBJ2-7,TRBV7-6,CASSLGREPSYEQYF
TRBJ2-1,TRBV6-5,CASREGLGQNEQFF
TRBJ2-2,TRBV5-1,CASSLGAGANTGELFF
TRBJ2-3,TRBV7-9,CASSFGLADTDTQYF
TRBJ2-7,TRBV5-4,CASSLEPSGIGYEQYF
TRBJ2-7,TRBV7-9,CASSQTVAGEQYF
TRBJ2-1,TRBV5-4,CASSFSLTPSYNEQFF
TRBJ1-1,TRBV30,CAWTTGENTEAFF
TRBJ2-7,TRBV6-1,CASLMGGVSYEQYF
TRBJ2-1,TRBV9,CASSQGTISEQFF
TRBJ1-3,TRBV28,CASTRRGGNTIYF
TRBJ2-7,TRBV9,CASSISRDSGIYEQYF
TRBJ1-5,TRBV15,CATSRAARERQPQHF